This record concerns one TCR beta chain sequence. Its target antigen remains unknown. No much larger clone is present one base from it, and per-base qualities are unavailable. The receptor library was made with the immunoSEQ multiplex PCR assay. For the multiplex PCR, a mixture combining 60 forward primers for TCR Vbeta segments and 13 reverse primers for TCR Jbeta segments was used. Amplification of the CDR3 region of rearranged TCR beta genes was performed with a multiplex PCR assay on genomic DNA. The amplified TCR beta libraries were sequenced on the Illumina HiSeq System as 87-base-pair reads. On the authors' methods: Across the 600 to 700 repertoires, a later analysis counted some 80 million unique TCR beta chains, about 10 million of which were shared by at least two donors. To remove PCR and sequencing errors, raw reads were error-corrected and collapsed into unique sequences using a nearest-neighbor algorithm that merged closely related sequences. To assign V, D and J gene segments, CDR3 sequences were aligned to IMGT reference sequences. For a sequence to be retained, a match of at least six nucleotides to both a V gene segment and a J gene segment was required. Rearrangements were called productive when the CDR3 lacked stop codons and stayed in frame with V and J; all others were non-productive. CDR3 was defined according to IMGT convention as the region running from the second conserved V-encoded cysteine to the conserved J-encoded phenylalanine. The earlier analysis of 587 of the donors excluded sequences that lacked an unambiguous match to a single V gene segment. In an earlier analysis of some 590 of the donors, a V segment was called functional when productive rearrangements were above 56.7%, and segregating when the standard deviation between donors exceeded 5%. A statistical classification framework was built to diagnose cytomegalovirus status from the catalog of TCR beta chain sequences. V and J gene assignment, in a later analysis, came from comparing TCR nucleotide sequences with IMGT/GENE-DB human TR gene sequences. The TCRdist pipeline was used in a later analysis to assign CDR3 sequences and most-parsimonious VDJ recombination scenarios. In a later analysis, each TCR beta chain was defined by its CDR3 amino acid sequence together with its V-gene family, and reads without a unique V-gene family were excluded. A later analysis removed 592 highly shared, low-generation-probability nucleotide sequences to deal with suspected cross-contamination and a sequencing artifact. For each public chain, a later analysis derived a clonal expansion index from normalized ranks of inferred template counts within each repertoire. In a later analysis, generation probabilities were computed with a VDJ recombination model fitted to out-of-frame rearrangements, and the resulting probabilities were checked against IGoR. In a later analysis, TCR-TCR, TCR-HLA and TCR-CMV co-occurrence was scored with hypergeometric tests, and a repertoire-size bias correction was applied to TCR pairs. False discovery rates were estimated in a later analysis by permuting HLA or CMV assignments 20 times. In a later analysis, co-occurring TCRs were grouped using DBSCAN, and TCRdist sequence similarity was added for clustering within HLA-allele-positive subsets. Repertoires with fewer than 30,000 or more than 120,000 public chains were left out of co-occurrence clustering, as were five repertoires with anomalous nucleotide sharing. TCRdb holds this immuneACCESS table with in-frame rearrangements only. Some clones are missing; in checked studies, unresolved V genes explain under half, and the rest has no known cause. V and J calls and clone size follow that table, whereas D and trimming were derived from the DNA. In this sample the table shows some 130,000 clones, 65% to 85% of which occur a single time. The top ten clonotypes cover roughly 1.5% of the sample.

V lost 8 bases and J lost 6 bases; the stretch between them is 23 bases long. CDR3 length: 14 amino acids, cysteine to phenylalanine. The entry retains the CDR3 DNA only, 42 bases that are in frame from base 1. CDR1 and CDR2 are drawn from the germline V gene (reference sequence): GTSNPN, SVGIG. The cohort comprised more than 550 healthy bone marrow donors. All cohort members were sampled while nominally healthy, although unrecorded immune exposures were likely present. The donor tested CMV seronegative and was one of the 352 seronegative cohort members. A peripheral blood sample was provided by each donor, and peripheral blood mononuclear cells were used for TCR beta sequencing. The Qiagen DNeasy Blood Extraction Kit was used to extract genomic DNA from the blood cell samples. The data belong to a study of cytomegalovirus exposure and HLA in healthy donors (dated 2017 in TCRdb). With regard to the full study: According to an earlier analysis of several hundred of the donors, roughly 180 million T cells yielded approximately 120 million unique TCR beta sequences and less than 300 Gb of sequence data. The study aimed to test whether cataloging public T cell receptors could reveal signatures of past pathogen exposure. About 280 gigabases of sequencing data and roughly 81 million unique TCR sequences made up an early release that covered several hundred HLA-typed donors. Of the approximately 400 genotyped donors, roughly 85% fell in the genetic ancestry cluster associated with self-reported Caucasian donors. Donor age, sex, ethnicity and CMV serostatus were compiled together with the repertoire data. A separate validation cohort of 100 to 150 different subjects was used in addition to the approximately 670-subject first cohort. Four or five DR-DQ haplotypes were handled as single units for association and clustering because linkage in the cohort was strong. Among over 350 genotyped donors of the cohort, an average of approximately 240,000 unique TCR beta nucleotide sequences were sequenced per donor, approximately 20% of them non-productive. The study combined high-throughput TCR immunosequencing, statistical association of individual TCRs with disease status, and machine learning to predict cytomegalovirus infection status. Rather than using new phenotypic data, the later analysis identified candidate immune exposures from TCR beta sequences and from how often those sequences occurred across donors. A later genetic analysis used genome-wide SNP genotypes for about 60% of the roughly 700 donors, treating that subset as a discovery cohort. The number of typed donors differed by locus: 629-630 for A, B, C, DRB1 and DQB1; approximately 520 for DQA1; some 610 for DPA1; and some 450 for DPB1. Every repertoire in the discovery cohort had been generated on one and the same sequencing platform. To decide whether each TCR beta V gene segment behaved as functional or pseudogenic, an earlier analysis of some 570 of the donors relied on high-throughput TCR beta sequencing. A later analysis re-analyzed previously published TCR beta repertoires from about 600 donors and added high-resolution HLA genotyping to study TCR occurrence patterns. Both class I and class II loci were covered by HLA typing, at four-digit resolution. The study used immunosequencing to profile the T cell repertoires of under 700 subjects and linked those repertoires to cytomegalovirus serostatus.

Beyond this particular receptor, the publication reports: In vitro tests confirmed that a few of the cytomegalovirus-associated TCR beta chains recognize cytomegalovirus antigens. At a false discovery rate of 0.05, a later analysis linked about 16,000 TCR beta sequences to specific HLA alleles. Some IMGT-functional V segments, including TRBV6-2 and TRBV6-3, could not be distinguished by the 87-base-pair reads and were therefore excluded. Over 15 rarely observed V segments, including chromosome 9 orphons, were excluded from the earlier analysis of some 590 of the donors because counts were too low. The study gave a list of 150 to 200 TCR beta chains associated with cytomegalovirus. Because HLA typing was missing for some donors at each locus, association tests included only the typed subset. A group of highly shared sequence variants was considered likely to be a technical artifact of the sequencing pipeline. According to the authors, the approach could potentially be generalized to other disease states and immunological phenotypes. A later analysis found that HLA-associated TCR beta chains were more clonally expanded and had lower generation probabilities than equally common non-associated chains. CMV serostatus was the only immune exposure information available for the cohort. Cytomegalovirus status was reported to be diagnosed by the classifier with high specificity and sensitivity in both the original and validation cohorts. Compared with the approximately 710-donor mean, donors in an Asian-associated ancestry cluster had fewer N-insertions in productive TCRs, according to a later genetic analysis. A further reported finding was that TCR beta sequences accurately predicted the HLA-A and HLA-B alleles for most subjects in the first cohort. In this cohort, only TCR beta chains were sequenced, and detectable features were limited by the absence of alpha or paired-chain data. In a later analysis, most CMV-associated TCR beta chains were found to appear HLA-restricted, with HLA associations seemingly driven largely by CMV exposure. Correlated functional status among segregating V segments might be attributable to linkage disequilibrium, but an unknown experimental factor could not be ruled out. V-gene and J-gene trimming of TCR beta chains was associated with a missense DCLRE1C variant in a later genetic analysis, and the association was replicated in an independent cohort. An earlier analysis of around 540 of the donors showed that most TCR beta V segments appeared in productive rearrangements either about 90% or about 30% of the time, which broadly matched IMGT annotations. When HLA alleles, especially DR and DQ, strongly co-occurred, TCR associations were difficult to assign to individual alleles. According to a later analysis, TCR association rates differed among HLA loci, with DRB1 alleles showing the most associated TCRs and HLA-C alleles showing the fewest. The presence/absence analyses assumed that sequencing depth was roughly uniform across donors, and that assumption may not be true. Most TCR sequences were seen in very few donors, while some public TCRs were found in many individuals. In a later analysis, several top co-occurrence clusters were reported to appear linked to parvovirus B19, influenza, CMV and Epstein-Barr virus.

The sequenced sample was PBMCs. This TCR came from a woman between 18 and 29 years old in good health and CMV-seronegative. The chain was built from TRBV30 and TRBJ2-7, and possibly TRBD2, on 6 matching bases. The nucleotides are TGTGCCGGGACTCCCATAGGGGCCCGTCTCGAGCAGTACTTC. Its protein reads: CAGTPIGARLEQYF.